This T cell receptor (beta chain) was captured in a study of T cell responses to AZD1222 COVID-19 vaccine. Study-level findings and limits: Females outnumbered males among donors, who were mostly white British; clonal diversity was possibly underestimated.

The table came from immunoSEQ multiplex PCR; TCRdb's copy has only in-frame clones and leaves some out. This sample has 90,000 to 120,000 clones, with 70% to 90% found just once. The CDR3 runs 14 residues. CDR1 SGHRS and CDR2 YFSETQ come from the germline V gene. The ends were cut back, 1 base at V and 9 bases at J, with 15 bases in the middle. About this clone: The antigen remains undetermined.

Source: peripheral blood, taken on day 0 of AZD1222 vaccination. The receptor was isolated from an adult in good health. The chain carries TRBV5-1 and TRBJ2-3, with D perhaps matching TRBD1 or TRBD2 (5 bases each). CDR3 DNA sequence: TGCGCCAGCAGCTTGACAAGGGTCGGGACCACGCAGTATTTT. It codes for CASSLTRVGTTQYF.